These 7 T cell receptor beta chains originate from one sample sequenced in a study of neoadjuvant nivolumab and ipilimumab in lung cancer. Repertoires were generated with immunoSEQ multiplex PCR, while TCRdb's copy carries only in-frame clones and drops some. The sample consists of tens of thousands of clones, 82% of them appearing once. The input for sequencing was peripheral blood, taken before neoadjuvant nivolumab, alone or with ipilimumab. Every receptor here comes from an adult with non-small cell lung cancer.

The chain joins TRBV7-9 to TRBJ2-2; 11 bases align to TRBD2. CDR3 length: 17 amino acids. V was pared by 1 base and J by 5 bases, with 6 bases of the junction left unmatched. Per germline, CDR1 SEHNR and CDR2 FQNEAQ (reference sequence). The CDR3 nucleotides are TGTGCCAGCAGCTTAGGGTCGCTAGCGGGAGGAACCGGGGAGCTGTTTTTT. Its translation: CASSLGSLAGGTGELFF.

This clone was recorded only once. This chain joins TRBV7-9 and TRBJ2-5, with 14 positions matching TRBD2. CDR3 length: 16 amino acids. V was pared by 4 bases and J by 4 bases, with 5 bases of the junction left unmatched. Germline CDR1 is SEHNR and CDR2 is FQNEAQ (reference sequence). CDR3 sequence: CASSSGTSGGGETQYF. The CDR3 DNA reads TGTGCCAGCAGCTCTGGGACTAGCGGGGGTGGAGAGACCCAGTACTTC.

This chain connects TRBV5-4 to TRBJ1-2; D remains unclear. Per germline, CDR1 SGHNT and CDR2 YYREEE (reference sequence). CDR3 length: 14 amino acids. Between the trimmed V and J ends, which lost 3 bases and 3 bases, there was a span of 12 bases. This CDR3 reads CASSSRRGDYGYTF. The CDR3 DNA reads TGTGCCAGCAGCTCCCGACGGGGTGACTATGGCTACACCTTC.

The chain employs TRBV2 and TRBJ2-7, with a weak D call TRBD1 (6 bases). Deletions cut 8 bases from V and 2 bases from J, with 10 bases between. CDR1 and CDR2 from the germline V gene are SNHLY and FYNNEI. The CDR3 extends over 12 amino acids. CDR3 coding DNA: TGTGCCAGCCGGGACAATACCTACGAGCAGTACTTC. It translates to CASRDNTYEQYF. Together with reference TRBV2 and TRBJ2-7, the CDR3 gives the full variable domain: EPEVTQTPSHQVTQMGQEVILRCVPISNHLYFYWYRQILGQKVEFLVSFYNNEISEKSEIFDDQFSVERPDGSNFTLKIRSTKLEDSAMYFCASRDNTYEQYFGPGTRLTVT.

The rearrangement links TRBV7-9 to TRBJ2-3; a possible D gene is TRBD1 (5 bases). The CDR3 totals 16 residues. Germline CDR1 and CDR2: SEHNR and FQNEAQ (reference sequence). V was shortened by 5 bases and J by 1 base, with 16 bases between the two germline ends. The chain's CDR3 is CASSRRLGPGTDTQYF. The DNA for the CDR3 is TGTGCCAGCAGCCGCCGACTGGGGCCAGGCACAGATACGCAGTATTTT.

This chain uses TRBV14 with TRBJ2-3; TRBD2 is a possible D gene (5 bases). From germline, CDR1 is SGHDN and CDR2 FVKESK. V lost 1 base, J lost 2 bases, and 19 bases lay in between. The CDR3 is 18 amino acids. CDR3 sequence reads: CASSQAVPGPSITDTQYF. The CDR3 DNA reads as TGTGCCAGCAGCCAAGCAGTCCCTGGGCCTAGCATCACAGATACGCAGTATTTT.

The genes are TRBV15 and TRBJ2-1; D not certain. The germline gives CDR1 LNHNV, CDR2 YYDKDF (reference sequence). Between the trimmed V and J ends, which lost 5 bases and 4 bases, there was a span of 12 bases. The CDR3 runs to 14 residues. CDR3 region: CATSESLEYNEQFF. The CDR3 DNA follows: TGTGCCACCAGCGAGAGCCTAGAGTACAATGAGCAGTTCTTC.